Described below is a single T cell receptor beta chain sequence and its context. What it binds is unknown. This sample was included in a study of blood T cells in healthy people across ages. The wider study: Template switching recovered approximately one barcoded beta molecule for every two T cells. Whole-study results and caveats: Age showed a roughly linear inverse relationship with TCR beta diversity per million T cells.

Trimming removed 4 bases from V and 8 bases from J, with 20 bases in between. CDR1 LGHDT and CDR2 YNNKEL come from the germline V gene (reference sequence). This CDR3 region has 15 residues. Primed by a sample-barcoded 5' primer and a J-beta primer mix, a second PCR proceeded for about 6 to 11 cycles. TCRdb analysed the 5' RACE reads with MiXCR anew, one entry per CDR3 protein. This sample has 1.5 million to 2 million distinct CDR3 sequences, with roughly 52% found just once. This chain connects TRBV3-1 to TRBJ1-2; perhaps TRBD1 as D (6 bases). The receptor comes from a woman between 40 and 55 years old in good health. Specimen: blood. The CDR3 spells CASSRPTDSVTGYTF. The CDR3 DNA is TGTGCCAGCAGCCGCCCCACGGACAGCGTAACGGGCTACACCTTC. The variable domain in full, with the rest retrieved from reference TRBV3-1 and TRBJ1-2, is DTAVSQTPKYLVTQMGNDKSIKCEQNLGHDTMYWYKQDSKKFLKIMFSYNNKELIINETVPNRFSPKSPDKAHLNLHINSLELGDSAVYFCASSRPTDSVTGYTFGSGTRLTVV.